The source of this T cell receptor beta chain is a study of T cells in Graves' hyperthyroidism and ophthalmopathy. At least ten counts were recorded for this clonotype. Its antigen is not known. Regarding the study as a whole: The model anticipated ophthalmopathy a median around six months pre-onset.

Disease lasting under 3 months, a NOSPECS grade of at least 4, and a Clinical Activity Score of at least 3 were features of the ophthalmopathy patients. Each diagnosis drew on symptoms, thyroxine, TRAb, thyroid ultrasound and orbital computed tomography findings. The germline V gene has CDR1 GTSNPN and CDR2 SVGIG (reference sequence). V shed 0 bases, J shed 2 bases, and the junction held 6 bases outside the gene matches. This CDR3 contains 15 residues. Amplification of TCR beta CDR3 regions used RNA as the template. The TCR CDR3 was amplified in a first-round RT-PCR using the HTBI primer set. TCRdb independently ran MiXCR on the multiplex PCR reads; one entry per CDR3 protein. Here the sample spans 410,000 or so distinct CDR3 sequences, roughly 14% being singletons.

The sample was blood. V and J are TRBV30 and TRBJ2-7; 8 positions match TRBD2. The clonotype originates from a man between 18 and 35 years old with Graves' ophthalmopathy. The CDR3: CAWSVPGRAAYEQYF. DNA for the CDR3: TGTGCCTGGAGTGTACCCGGGAGGGCCGCCTACGAGCAGTACTTC.